The 5 T cell receptor beta chains listed next were all sequenced from one sample in a study of T cells in localized non-small cell lung cancer. Produced via immunoSEQ multiplex PCR; TCRdb's table is partial and in-frame only. Here the sample spans around 1,500 clones, 35% to 50% being singletons. The sequencing used lung tumor tissue, collected before any cancer treatment. These receptor sequences come from a woman aged 35-75 years with stage I lung adenocarcinoma.

In its sample, this clone was seen once. This chain uses TRBV19 with TRBJ2-7, with 10 bases identical to TRBD2. CDR3 size: 14 residues. The junction had 5 bases not matched to a gene; V was cut back by 5 bases and J by 4 bases. Germline V gene lookup returns CDR1 LNHDA and CDR2 SQIVND (reference sequence). CDR3 coding DNA: TGTGCCAGTAGTTGGACTAGCGGCGCTTACGAGCAGTACTTC. Encoded protein: CASSWTSGAYEQYF.

This chain connects TRBV19 to TRBJ1-4; D ambiguous. This CDR3 comprises 14 residues. V dropped 7 bases and J dropped 4 bases, with 13 bases sitting between them. Germline V gives CDR1 LNHDA, CDR2 SQIVND (reference sequence). CDR3 sequence reads: CASKWRQINEKLFF. The CDR3 DNA sequence: TGTGCCAGTAAGTGGCGGCAGATTAATGAAAAACTGTTTTTT.

The sample holds a few counts of this clone. The chain carries TRBV9 and TRBJ2-3, with D tentatively TRBD2 (5 bases). This CDR3 contains 16 residues. Trimming took off 4 bases at V and 4 bases at J, with 19 bases between the two ends. The germline gives CDR1 SGDLS, CDR2 YYNGEE. For the CDR3, the DNA is TGTGCCAGCAGCCCCAACCCGGGATTCCGGGCAGATACGCAGTATTTT. This sequence encodes CASSPNPGFRADTQYF.

The V gene is TRBV29-1, the J gene TRBJ1-3; D perhaps matches TRBD1 (5 bases). Trimming removed 7 bases at V and 4 bases at J, with 14 bases between. Germline V lookup: CDR1 SQVTM, CDR2 ANQGSEA. The CDR3 sequence is 13 residues long. CDR3 bases: TGCAGCGCCTGGCGGGACGACGGAAACACCATATATTTT. It encodes CSAWRDDGNTIYF.

J is TRBJ1-2 and V is TRBV10-1; D unresolved. The CDR3 sequence is 12 residues long. Trimming stripped 3 bases from V and 2 bases from J, with 4 bases between. Germline CDR1 and CDR2: WNHNN and SYGVQD (reference sequence). The CDR3 DNA sequence: TGCGCCAGCAGTGACAACAACTATGGCTACACCTTC. It codes for CASSDNNYGYTF.